A single sample is the source of the 6 T cell receptor beta chains below, sequenced in a study of control samples from healthy donors and cancer patients (dated by TCRdb to about 2020). Libraries were made using the immunoSEQ multiplex PCR assay. TCRdb's version of the immuneACCESS table is confined to in-frame rearrangements and falls short of the full clone set. An unresolved V gene accounts for under half of the shortfall where checked; the remainder is of unknown origin. For this sample the table gives roughly 130,000 clones, of which about 93% were detected only once. Approximately 1.7% of the sample is in the top ten clones. Specimen: PBMCs. The source is a man aged 45-60 years with head and neck cancer.

The J gene is TRBJ2-4, the V gene TRBV2, with D uncertain. CDR3 size: 14 residues. V was trimmed by 6 bases and J by 0 bases, leaving 9 bases between them. The germline V gene has CDR1 SNHLY and CDR2 FYNNEI. The CDR3 DNA sequence: TGTGCCAGCAGGCTGGGGAAAGCCAAAAACATTCAGTACTTC. Translated, it gives CASRLGKAKNIQYF. Supplemented by reference TRBV2 and TRBJ2-4, the full variable domain reads EPEVTQTPSHQVTQMGQEVILRCVPISNHLYFYWYRQILGQKVEFLVSFYNNEISEKSEIFDDQFSVERPDGSNFTLKIRSTKLEDSAMYFCASRLGKAKNIQYFGAGTRLSVL.

The V gene is TRBV9, the J gene TRBJ2-7; D might be TRBD2 (5 bases). Trimming pared 3 bases from V and 0 bases from J, leaving 7 bases between. CDR1 and CDR2 (germline): SGDLS, YYNGEE. This CDR3 has 13 amino acids. This chain's CDR3 is CASSDDYSYEQYF. The CDR3 nucleotides read TGTGCCAGCAGCGATGACTACTCCTACGAGCAGTACTTC. Based on the CDR3 plus reference TRBV9 and TRBJ2-7, the full variable domain is DSGVTQTPKHLITATGQRVTLRCSPRSGDLSVYWYQQSLDQGLQFLIQYYNGEERAKGNILERFSAQQFPDLHSELNLSSLELGDSALYFCASSDDYSYEQYFGPGTRLTVT.

V is TRBV6-6 and J is TRBJ1-1; TRBD1 aligns across 7 bases. There are 12 residues in the CDR3. The V and J ends lost 4 bases and 6 bases, in that order; junction bases with no gene match: 2. Per the germline V gene, CDR1 is MNHNY and CDR2 is SVGAGI (reference sequence). CDR3 protein: CASSFDRAEAFF. The DNA of the CDR3 is TGTGCCAGCAGTTTCGACAGGGCTGAAGCTTTCTTT.

The chain employs TRBV19 and TRBJ1-6; D not certain. Germline V gene lookup returns CDR1 LNHDA and CDR2 SQIVND (reference sequence). The CDR3 runs 14 residues. Trimming removed 5 bases at V and 2 bases at J, with 7 bases between. For the CDR3, the DNA is TGTGCCAGTAGTTTGACCCCCTATAATTCACCCCTCCACTTT. This translates into CASSLTPYNSPLHF.

The chain carries TRBV15 and TRBJ2-7; D may correspond to TRBD1 or TRBD2 (5 bases each). V lost 3 bases, J lost 4 bases, and 7 bases lay in between. The CDR3 totals 12 residues. Germline V CDR1 and CDR2: LNHNV, YYDKDF (reference sequence). DNA for the CDR3: TGTGCCACCAGCAGGGGACCGTACGAGCAGTACTTC. Protein sequence: CATSRGPYEQYF.

This clone was seen a few times. The chain employs TRBV18 and TRBJ1-6; D ambiguous. CDR1 is KGHSH and CDR2 is LQKENI in the germline V gene. V shed 0 bases and J shed 7 bases, with 10 bases lying between them. The CDR3 loop spans 15 amino acids. The CDR3 loop reads CASSPPGSLNSPLHF. CDR3 nucleotides: TGTGCCAGCTCACCACCGGGATCCCTAAATTCACCCCTCCACTTT.